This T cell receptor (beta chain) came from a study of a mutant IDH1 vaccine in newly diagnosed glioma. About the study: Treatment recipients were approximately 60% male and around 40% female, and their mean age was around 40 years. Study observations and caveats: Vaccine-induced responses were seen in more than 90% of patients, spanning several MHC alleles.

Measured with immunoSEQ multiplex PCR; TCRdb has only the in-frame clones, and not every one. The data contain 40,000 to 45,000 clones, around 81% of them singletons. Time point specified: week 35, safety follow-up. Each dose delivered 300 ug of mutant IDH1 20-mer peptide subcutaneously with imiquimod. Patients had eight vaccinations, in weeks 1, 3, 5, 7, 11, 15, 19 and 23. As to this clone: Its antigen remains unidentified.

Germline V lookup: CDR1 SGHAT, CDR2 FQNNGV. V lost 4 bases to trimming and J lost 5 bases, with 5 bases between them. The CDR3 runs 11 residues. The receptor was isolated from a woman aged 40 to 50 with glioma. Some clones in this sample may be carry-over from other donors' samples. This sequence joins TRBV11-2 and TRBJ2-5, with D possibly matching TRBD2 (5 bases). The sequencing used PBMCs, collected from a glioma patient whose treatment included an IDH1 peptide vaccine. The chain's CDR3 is CASSSGETQYF. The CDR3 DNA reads TGTGCCAGCAGCTCGGGGGAGACCCAGTACTTC.